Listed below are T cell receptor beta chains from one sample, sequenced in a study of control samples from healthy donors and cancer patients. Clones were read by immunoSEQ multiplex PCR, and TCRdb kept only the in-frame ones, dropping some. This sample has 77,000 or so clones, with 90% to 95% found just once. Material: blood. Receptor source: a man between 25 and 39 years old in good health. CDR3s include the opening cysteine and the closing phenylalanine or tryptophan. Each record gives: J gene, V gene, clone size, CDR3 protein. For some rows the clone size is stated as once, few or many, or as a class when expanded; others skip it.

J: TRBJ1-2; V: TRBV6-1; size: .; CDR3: CASSEEPDTLWRGTF
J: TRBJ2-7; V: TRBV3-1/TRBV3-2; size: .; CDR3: CASSRAGAYEQYF
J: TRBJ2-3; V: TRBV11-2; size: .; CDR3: CASRDSTDTQYF
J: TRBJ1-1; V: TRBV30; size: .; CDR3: CAWSVKGGTEAFF
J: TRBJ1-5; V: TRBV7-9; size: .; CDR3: CASTKRGQPQHF
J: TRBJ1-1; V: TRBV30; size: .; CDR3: CAWSQGFTEAFF
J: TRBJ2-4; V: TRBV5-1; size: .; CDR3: CASSLEGLARDIQYF
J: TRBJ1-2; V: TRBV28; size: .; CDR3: CASSPTGLLQGSYTF
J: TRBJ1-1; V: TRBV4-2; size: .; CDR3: CASSPEVIVTEAFF
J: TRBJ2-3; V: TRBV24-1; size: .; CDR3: CATSLQGARDTQYF
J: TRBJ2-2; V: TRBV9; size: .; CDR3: CASSVRGDRGTGELFF
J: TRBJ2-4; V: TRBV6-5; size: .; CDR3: CASSFGLGGGNIQYF
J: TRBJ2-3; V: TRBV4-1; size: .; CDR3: CASSQRTDLTDTQYF
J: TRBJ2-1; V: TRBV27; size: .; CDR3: CASSFESSYNEQFF
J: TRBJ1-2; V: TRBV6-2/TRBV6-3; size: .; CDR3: CASSYRTTGFGGYTF
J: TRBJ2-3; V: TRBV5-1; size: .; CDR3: CASSNTGTDTQYF
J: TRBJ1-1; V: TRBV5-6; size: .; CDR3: CASRTPVNTEAFF
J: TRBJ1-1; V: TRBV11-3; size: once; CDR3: CASSLGGNTEAFF
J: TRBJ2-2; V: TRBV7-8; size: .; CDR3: CASSLVGGFANTGELFF
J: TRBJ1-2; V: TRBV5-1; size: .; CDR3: CASSWDGTGGLYGYTF
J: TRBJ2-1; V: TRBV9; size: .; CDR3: CASSVLAGVNEQFF
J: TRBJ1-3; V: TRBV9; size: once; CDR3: CASSGAGTPSSGNTIYF
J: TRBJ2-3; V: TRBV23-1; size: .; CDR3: CASSQSSVTDPITDTQYF
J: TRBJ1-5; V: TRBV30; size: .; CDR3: CAWSVRDYGQPQHF
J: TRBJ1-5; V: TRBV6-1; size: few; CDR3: CASSEPSGTGGATQPQHF
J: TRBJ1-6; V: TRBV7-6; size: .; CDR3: CASSPNRGTYSPLHF
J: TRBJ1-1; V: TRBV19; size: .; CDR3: CASSPTGGNTEAFF
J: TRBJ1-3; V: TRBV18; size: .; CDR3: CATAVALSGNTIYF
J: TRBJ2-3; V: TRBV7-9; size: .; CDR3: CASSLVDGDTQYF
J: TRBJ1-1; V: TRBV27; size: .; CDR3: CASSFSVRTGEAFF
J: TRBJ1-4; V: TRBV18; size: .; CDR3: CASSPITNEKLFF
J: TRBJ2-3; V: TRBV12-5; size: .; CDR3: CASGLVRAGRSTDTQYF
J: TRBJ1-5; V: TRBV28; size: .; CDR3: CAGSLQDQPQHF
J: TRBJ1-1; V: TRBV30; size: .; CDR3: CAWSQSGVNTEAFF
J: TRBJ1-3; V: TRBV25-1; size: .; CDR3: CASSGLRVGNTIYF
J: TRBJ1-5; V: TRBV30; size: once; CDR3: CAWSIRASPQHF
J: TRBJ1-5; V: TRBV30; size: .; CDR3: CAWSGGDGQPQHF
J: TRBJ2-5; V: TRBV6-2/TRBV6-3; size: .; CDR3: CASSYAAGTGETQYF
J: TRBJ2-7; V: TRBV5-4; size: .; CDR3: CASSLWGFYEQYF
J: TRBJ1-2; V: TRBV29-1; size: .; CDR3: CSARDSNYGYTF
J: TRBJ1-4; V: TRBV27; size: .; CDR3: CASSPAPGHTNEKLFF
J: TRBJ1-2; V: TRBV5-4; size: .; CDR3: CASSRPTGTTNYGYTF
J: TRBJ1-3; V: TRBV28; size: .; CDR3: CASSIGTAGNTIYF
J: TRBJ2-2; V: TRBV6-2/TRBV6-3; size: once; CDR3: CASSKGSPVSPGELFF
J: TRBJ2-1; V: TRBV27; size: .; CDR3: CASSFGTSGPYNEQFF
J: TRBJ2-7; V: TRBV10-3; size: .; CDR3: CAIKGGYEQYF
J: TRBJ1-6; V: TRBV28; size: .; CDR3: CASSLRMGSSYNSPLHF
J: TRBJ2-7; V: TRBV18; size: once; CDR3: CASSPYEQYF
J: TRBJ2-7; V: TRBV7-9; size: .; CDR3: CASRSQDGPYEQYF
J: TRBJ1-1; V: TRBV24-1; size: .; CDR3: CATSDWTRNTEAFF
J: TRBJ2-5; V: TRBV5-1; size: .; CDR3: CASSLLAEETQYF
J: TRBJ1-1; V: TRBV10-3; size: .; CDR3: CAIGKRENTEAFF
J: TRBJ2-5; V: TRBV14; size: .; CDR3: CASSPDGQGYQETQYF
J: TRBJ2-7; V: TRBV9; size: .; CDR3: CASSALGTGDEQYF
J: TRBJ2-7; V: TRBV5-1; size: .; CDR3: CASSFSYTAYEQYF